This T cell receptor (beta chain) is from a study of T cells in Graves' hyperthyroidism and ophthalmopathy. Germline CDR1 and CDR2: DFQATT and SNEGSKA (reference sequence). This CDR3 has 11 residues. Worth noting for this clonotype: The junction does not match germline at one end; this may be a read error.

From RNA transcripts, TCR beta CDR3 regions were amplified. The HTBI set primed first-round TCR CDR3 RT-PCR. TCRdb re-called the multiplex PCR reads with MiXCR, one entry per CDR3 protein. The sample holds some 600,000 distinct CDR3 sequences, roughly 13% seen once. On the basis of clinical symptoms, serum thyroxine and TRAb, thyroid ultrasound and orbital computed tomography, diagnoses were made. This receptor was taken from a young woman with Graves' hyperthyroidism that later progressed to Graves' ophthalmopathy. Sequencing was performed on blood. This chain connects TRBV20-1 to TRBJ2-6; 9 bases are a match to TRBD2. CDR3 loop: CSASGRLAVNF. The CDR3 nucleotides are TGCAGTGCTAGTGGTCGACTAGCGGTGAATTTC.